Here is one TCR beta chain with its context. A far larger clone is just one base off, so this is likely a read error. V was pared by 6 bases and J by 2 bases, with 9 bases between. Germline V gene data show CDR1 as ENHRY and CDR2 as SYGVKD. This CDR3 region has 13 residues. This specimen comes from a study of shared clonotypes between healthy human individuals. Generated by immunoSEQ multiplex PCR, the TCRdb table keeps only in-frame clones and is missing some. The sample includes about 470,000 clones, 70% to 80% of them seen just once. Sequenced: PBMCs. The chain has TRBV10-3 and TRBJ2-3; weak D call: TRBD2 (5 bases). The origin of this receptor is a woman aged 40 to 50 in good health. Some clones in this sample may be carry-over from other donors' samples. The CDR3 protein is CAISRGNTDTQYF. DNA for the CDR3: TGTGCCATCAGCCGGGGTAACACAGATACGCAGTATTTT.